Following are 6 T cell receptor beta chains from one sample sequenced in a study of blood T cell repertoires in COVID-19. The protocol was immunoSEQ multiplex PCR, while the TCRdb copy is restricted to in-frame clones and leaves out a portion. This sample has roughly 20,000 clones, with 80% to 90% found just once. The sequencing input was peripheral blood. These receptor sequences come from a human donor with active COVID-19. The donor label of this sample is uncertain.

V and J are TRBV21-1 and TRBJ2-3; the listed D gene, TRBD2, was not tested against the DNA. TRBV21-1 is noted as a pseudogene. This CDR3 spans 14 amino acids. DNA for the CDR3: TGTGCCAGCAGCTCGCGTCACACCGGGGATACGCAGTATTTT. This encodes CASSSRHTGDTQYF.

The rearrangement joins TRBV6-1 to TRBJ2-6; D remains ambiguous. CDR1 and CDR2 (germline): MNHNS, SASEGT. The V and J ends lost 3 bases and 0 bases respectively, with 9 bases between them. The CDR3 runs 16 residues. In nucleotides, the CDR3 is TGTGCCAGCAGTGACCTTCGGTACTCTGGGGCCAACGTCCTGACTTTC. This encodes CASSDLRYSGANVLTF.

The chain joins TRBV6-6 to TRBJ1-5; no firm D call. V was cut by 1 base and J by 4 bases, with 8 bases left in between. This CDR3 is 14 amino acids long. The germline gives CDR1 MNHNY, CDR2 SVGAGI (reference sequence). CDR3 region: CASSYYGENQPQHF. CDR3 in DNA: TGTGCCAGCAGTTACTATGGGGAGAATCAGCCCCAGCATTTT.

The chain couples TRBV19 to TRBJ2-2; perhaps TRBD2 as D (6 bases). The V gene's germline CDR1 is LNHDA and CDR2 SQIVND (reference sequence). Trimming left V 5 bases short and J 0 bases short, with 10 bases between. This CDR3 is built from 15 residues. The chain's CDR3 is CASSPGTANTGELFF. The CDR3 DNA is TGTGCCAGTAGTCCCGGGACTGCGAACACCGGGGAGCTGTTTTTT.

This clone was recorded once. CDR3 nucleotides: TGTGCCAGCAGCCAAGATCCCCCACAGGCTCGCTCCTACGAGCAGTACTTC. This translates into CASSQDPPQARSYEQYF. V usage is TRBV4-2 and J usage is TRBJ2-7; tentatively, D is TRBD1 (5 bases). Looked up from germline, CDR1 is LGHNA and CDR2 is YNFKEQ. There are 17 residues in the CDR3. With 0 bases removed from V and 0 bases from J, the gap between germline ends came to 15 bases.

J is TRBJ2-7 and V is TRBV7-6; 10 bases line up with TRBD2. The CDR3 sequence is 16 residues long. The junction had 8 bases not matched to a gene; V was cut back by 1 base and J by 5 bases. Germline CDR1 reads SGHVS; CDR2 reads FNYEAQ. The CDR3 DNA follows: TGTGCCAGCAGCTTAGGTCCAGCGGGGGGGACGGACGAGCAGTACTTC. This sequence encodes CASSLGPAGGTDEQYF.